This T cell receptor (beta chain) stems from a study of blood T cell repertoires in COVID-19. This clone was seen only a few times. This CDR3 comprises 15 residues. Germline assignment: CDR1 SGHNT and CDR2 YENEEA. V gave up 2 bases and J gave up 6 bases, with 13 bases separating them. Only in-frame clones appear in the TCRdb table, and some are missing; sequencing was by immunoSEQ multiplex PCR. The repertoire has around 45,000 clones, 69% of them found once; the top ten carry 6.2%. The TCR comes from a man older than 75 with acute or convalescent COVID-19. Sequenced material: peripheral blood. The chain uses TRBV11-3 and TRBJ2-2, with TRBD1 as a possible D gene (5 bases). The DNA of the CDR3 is TGTGCCAGCAGCTTAAGTGACAGTTCGGCCGGGGAGCTGTTTTTT. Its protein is CASSLSDSSAGELFF.